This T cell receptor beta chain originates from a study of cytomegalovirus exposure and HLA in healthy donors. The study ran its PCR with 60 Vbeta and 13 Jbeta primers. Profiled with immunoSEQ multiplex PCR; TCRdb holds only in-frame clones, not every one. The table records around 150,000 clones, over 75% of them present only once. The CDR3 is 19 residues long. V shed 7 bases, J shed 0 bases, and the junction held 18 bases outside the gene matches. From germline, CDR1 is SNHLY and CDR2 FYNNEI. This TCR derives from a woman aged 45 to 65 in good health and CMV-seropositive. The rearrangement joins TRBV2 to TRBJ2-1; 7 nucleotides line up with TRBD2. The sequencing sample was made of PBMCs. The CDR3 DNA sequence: TGTGCCAGCACCGCATGGTTCGCCCAGCGGGATAGCTCCTACAATGAGCAGTTCTTC. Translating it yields CASTAWFAQRDSSYNEQFF.